These 14 T cell receptor beta chains came from one sample sequenced in a study of T-cell memory formation after mild COVID-19. Using its own MiXCR run on the 5' RACE reads, TCRdb lists one record per CDR3 protein. The repertoire has 550,000 to 600,000 distinct CDR3 sequences, approximately 21% of them found once; the top ten carry roughly 9.1%. The material sequenced was PBMCs or a T cell subset sorted from them (not recorded which). The receptors originated from an adult woman who had mild COVID-19 (a few samples of this study predate the infection). Cell type and time point are not known.

This chain joins TRBV5-6 and TRBJ2-3, with TRBD2 identical over 11 bases. The trim removed 2 bases at V and 3 bases at J, leaving 2 bases unmatched. There are 15 residues in the CDR3. Germline V gene data show CDR1 as SGHDT and CDR2 as YYEEEE. CDR3 amino acids: CASSFSGGGTDTQYF. The CDR3 coding sequence is TGTGCCAGCAGCTTTAGCGGGGGGGGGACAGATACGCAGTATTTT.

This chain joins TRBV7-8 and TRBJ1-1; TRBD1 is a possible D gene (5 bases). Germline V CDR1 and CDR2: SGHVS, FQNEAQ. CDR3 length: 19 residues. V was pared by 1 base and J by 0 bases, with 21 bases between. CDR3 protein: CASSLEYWGLGDVNTEAFF. In nucleotides, the CDR3 is TGTGCCAGCAGCTTAGAGTATTGGGGCCTAGGTGACGTGAACACTGAAGCTTTCTTT. Based on the CDR3 plus reference TRBV7-8 and TRBJ1-1, the full variable domain is GAGVSQSPRYKVAKRGQDVALRCDPISGHVSLFWYQQALGQGPEFLTYFQNEAQLDKSGLPSDRFFAERPEGSVSTLKIQRTQQEDSAVYLCASSLEYWGLGDVNTEAFFGQGTRLTVV.

The J gene is TRBJ2-5, the V gene TRBV2; D unclear. This CDR3 spans 15 amino acids. The V end was cut by 6 bases, the J end by 4 bases, with 18 bases between. Germline V gene data show CDR1 as SNHLY and CDR2 as FYNNEI. CDR3 coding DNA: TGTGCCAGCAGGGAAACGTCCTACTCGTCAGAGACCCAGTACTTC. It specifies CASRETSYSSETQYF. The full variable domain, completed using reference TRBV2 and TRBJ2-5, is EPEVTQTPSHQVTQMGQEVILRCVPISNHLYFYWYRQILGQKVEFLVSFYNNEISEKSEIFDDQFSVERPDGSNFTLKIRSTKLEDSAMYFCASRETSYSSETQYFGPGTRLLVL.

The chain combines TRBV5-1 with TRBJ2-7; TRBD2 matches 8 bases. The CDR3 totals 16 residues. The ends lost 0 bases at V and 3 bases at J; junction bases unmatched: 8. In germline, CDR1 is SGHRS, CDR2 YFSETQ. CDR3 residues: CASSLASSGGNYEQYF. As DNA, the CDR3 is TGCGCCAGCAGCTTGGCCTCCAGCGGGGGCAACTACGAGCAGTACTTC. Filled out from reference TRBV5-1 and TRBJ2-7, the complete variable domain reads KAGVTQTPRYLIKTRGQQVTLSCSPISGHRSVSWYQQTPGQGLQFLFEYFSETQRNKGNFPGRFSGRQFSNSRSEMNVSTLELGDSALYLCASSLASSGGNYEQYFGPGTRLTVT.

This sequence joins TRBV7-8 and TRBJ2-5, with 10 bases that match TRBD2. CDR1 and CDR2 from the germline V gene are SGHVS and FQNEAQ. Losses at the gene ends were 3 bases for V and 3 bases for J; bases not matched to a gene: 4. This CDR3 comprises 15 residues. The DNA of the CDR3 is TGTGCCAGCAGCTTCCTAGCGGGGGTAGAAGAGACCCAGTACTTC. Protein: CASSFLAGVEETQYF.

The chain has TRBV11-3 and TRBJ2-7, with a tentative D call TRBD2 (6 bases). Trimming stripped 5 bases from V and 2 bases from J, with 19 bases between. Looked up from germline, CDR1 is SGHNT and CDR2 is YENEEA. This CDR3 is built from 16 residues. The CDR3 region has the DNA TGTGCCAGCAGCCCTCCTGTGCGGGGCAGCACCTACGAGCAGTACTTC. Residues: CASSPPVRGSTYEQYF.

The J gene is TRBJ2-7, the V gene TRBV13, with 14 bases aligning to TRBD2. This CDR3 region has 18 residues. The J segment lost 0 bases and the V segment lost 5 bases, leaving 9 bases of the junction unmatched. Germline V lookup: CDR1 PRHDT, CDR2 FYEKMQ (reference sequence). CDR3 sequence (DNA): TGTGCCAGCAGCGCCCGGACTAGCGGGAGGTCGAGCTCCTACGAGCAGTACTTC. Its translation is CASSARTSGRSSSYEQYF.

The gene calls are TRBV7-3 and TRBJ2-1; D is perhaps TRBD1 or TRBD2 (5 bases each). With 1 base removed from V and 9 bases from J, the gap between germline ends came to 10 bases. From germline, CDR1 is SGHTA and CDR2 FQGTGA. The CDR3 has 13 amino acids. The DNA of the CDR3 is TGTGCCAGCAGCTTAAACCCGAGGGGTGAGCAGTTCTTC. Protein: CASSLNPRGEQFF.

This clonotype was seen at least ten times. The chain joins TRBV5-1 to TRBJ2-7; 11 bases match TRBD1. Germline CDR1 and CDR2: SGHRS and YFSETQ. V lost 2 bases and J lost 1; bases outside the gene matches: 5. This CDR3 spans 16 amino acids. The CDR3 here is CASSFSGTGGSYEQYF. DNA for the CDR3: TGCGCCAGCAGCTTCTCCGGGACAGGGGGTTCCTACGAGCAGTACTTC.

In its sample, this clonotype was seen a few times. The V gene is TRBV6-4, the J gene TRBJ2-7; D is ambiguous. The germline gives CDR1 MRHNA, CDR2 SNTAGT. V lost 0 bases and J lost 5, with 5 bases in between. The CDR3 contains 12 residues. The CDR3 coding sequence is TGTGCCAGCAGTGACTCTGGTAACGAGCAGTACTTC. As protein: CASSDSGNEQYF.

The chain employs TRBV7-2 and TRBJ1-4; TRBD1 might be the D (6 bases). The ends were cut back, 1 base at V and 4 bases at J, with 16 bases in the middle. Looked up from germline, CDR1 is SGHTA and CDR2 is FQGNSA. The CDR3 runs 17 residues. CDR3 in amino acids: CASSLGLRTVNNEKLFF. The DNA for the CDR3 is TGTGCCAGCAGCTTAGGTTTACGGACAGTCAATAATGAAAAACTGTTTTTT.

In this sample, this clonotype turned up a few times. The genes are TRBV6-2 or TRBV6-3 and TRBJ1-6; no definite D call. The CDR3 loop spans 11 amino acids. Germline V gene sequence: CDR1 MNHEY, CDR2 SVGEGT. Trimming shortened V by 7 bases and J by 14 bases, and 12 bases separated the two germline ends. As DNA, the CDR3 is TGTGCCAGCAACAACGGGGTGGCCCTCCACTTT. Its translation: CASNNGVALHF.

The V and J genes are TRBV12-3 or TRBV12-4 and TRBJ2-3; D possibly matches TRBD1 or TRBD2 (6 bases each). This CDR3 contains 13 residues. V gave up 6 bases and J gave up 3 bases, with 10 bases separating them. CDR3 loop: CASREGGTDTQYF. The CDR3 coding sequence is TGTGCCAGCAGGGAGGGGGGTACAGATACGCAGTATTTT.

This clonotype was seen a few times. This chain connects TRBV5-1 to TRBJ1-5; the match to TRBD1 covers 9 bases. The germline V gene encodes CDR1 SGHRS and CDR2 YFSETQ. V lost 0 bases to trimming and J lost 2 bases; unmatched junction nucleotides: 15. The CDR3 sequence is 20 residues long. CDR3 coding DNA: TGCGCCAGCAGCTTGGAACCAGAGGTGTGGACAGGGGCACGCAATCAGCCCCAGCATTTT. Translation gives CASSLEPEVWTGARNQPQHF.